The present TCR beta chain was sequenced within a study of cytotoxic CD8 clonotypes in ibrutinib-treated CLL (dated by TCRdb to about 2021). Regarding the research as a whole: The cohort included approximately 15 treatment-naive and eleven to twelve relapsed/refractory patients; 17 were IGHV unmutated. The response samples were drawn at a median of approximately 11 months into treatment, with a range of about 6 to 40 months. All remission and progressive disease samples were collected while patients were still receiving ibrutinib. Of the 90 or so participants in the trial, about two dozen had longitudinal samples available. Cryopreserved peripheral blood mononuclear cells were collected before treatment, at response, and at either disease progression or sustained remission. Partial responses were observed in roughly 25 patients and complete responses in 2; after a median follow-up of around 68 months, remission was maintained in approximately 14 patients and progression was observed in approximately 12. An average of approximately 260,000 productive templates and approximately 91,000 productive rearrangements was obtained per sample.

A note on this clone: The antigen this receptor binds is unknown. One base away there is no much larger clone; base qualities are not given.

Looking up the germline V gene yields CDR1 SGHAT and CDR2 FQNNGV. V is shortened by 1 base, J by 7 bases, and the region joining them spans 13 bases. The CDR3 numbers 14 residues from cysteine through phenylalanine. Of all the DNA, just the CDR3 is kept, 42 bases in frame from base 1. The goal of deep resolution MiSeq sequencing was a depth between 1 in 1 million and 1 in 200,000 T cells, and coverage averaged 10x per clonotype. The immunoSEQ hsTCRB Kit was used to generate the TCR beta libraries. The original methods were these. The data were analyzed with ImmunoSEQ Analyzer and ImmunoSEQ Data Assistant, and V, D and J gene assignments followed IMGT definitions. Clonality, which ranges from 0 to 1, was calculated as one minus the normalized Shannon entropy of productive rearrangement frequencies. Public clonotype analysis was restricted to overrepresented clonotypes comprising at least 0.05% of each patient's repertoire. Repertoires from approximately 12 age-matched healthy donors in immuneACCESS were used as clonality controls. TCRdb took this table from immuneACCESS and kept in-frame rearrangements with V and J called. Such tables lack part of the clones; where checked against another copy, unresolved V genes explain under half of the gap, and the rest is unexplained. V and J calls and clone size follow that table, whereas D and trimming were derived from the DNA. The sample table contains roughly 42,000 clones; only one count was recorded for approximately 65% of them. The ten largest clones represent roughly 21% of the sample.

This sample's time point label indicates: 24 months on ibrutinib. For TCR beta library preparation, around 2.1 micrograms of genomic DNA were extracted from the cryopreserved PBMCs. Longitudinal blood samples from CLL patients receiving ibrutinib monotherapy were subjected to high-throughput TCR beta sequencing. The patients took part in an open-label, single-center phase 2 trial of ibrutinib monotherapy. The research as a whole found: Sampling times were not matched between sustained-remission and progressing patients, and lymph node repertoires were not studied. Baseline clonality exceeded that of age-matched healthy donors and correlated strongly with circulating CD8+ T-cell counts. Clonality increased at ibrutinib response, stayed stable in sustained remission, and fell back toward baseline at progression. Public clonotypes were rare and either shrank or stayed stable during treatment, and the rise in clonality at ibrutinib response reflected expansion of private clonotypes.

This clonotype was obtained from a human donor with chronic lymphocytic leukemia. The V gene is TRBV11-2 and the J gene is TRBJ2-5, with TRBD1 tentatively as D gene (5 bases match). Specimen: PBMCs, collected after 24 months of ibrutinib treatment. CDR3 sequence: CASSLGAGMGTQYF. DNA sequence: TGTGCCAGCAGCTTAGGGGCAGGGATGGGGACCCAGTACTTC.